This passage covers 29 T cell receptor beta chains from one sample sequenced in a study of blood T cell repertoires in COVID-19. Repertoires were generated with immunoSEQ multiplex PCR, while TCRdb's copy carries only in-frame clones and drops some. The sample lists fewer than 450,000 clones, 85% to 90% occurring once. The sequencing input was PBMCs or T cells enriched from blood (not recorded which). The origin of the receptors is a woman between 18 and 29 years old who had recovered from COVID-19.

The CDR3 DNA is TGTGCTAGTGGTTTAGGCCTAGCGGGGGTGGCAGATACGCAGTATTTT. This sequence encodes CASGLGLAGVADTQYF. The chain combines TRBV12-5 with TRBJ2-3; TRBD2 matches at 10 bases. Germline V gene lookup returns CDR1 LGHNT and CDR2 FRNRAP. Trimming took 3 bases from V and 4 from J; bases not matched to a gene: 7. The CDR3 is made up of 16 amino acids.

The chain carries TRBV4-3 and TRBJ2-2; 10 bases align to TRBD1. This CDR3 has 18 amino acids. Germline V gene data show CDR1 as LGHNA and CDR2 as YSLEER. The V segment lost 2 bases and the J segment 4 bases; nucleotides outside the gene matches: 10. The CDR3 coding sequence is TGCGCCAGCAGCCAAACAGGATATGACAGGGGGCTCACCGGGGAGCTGTTTTTT. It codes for CASSQTGYDRGLTGELFF.

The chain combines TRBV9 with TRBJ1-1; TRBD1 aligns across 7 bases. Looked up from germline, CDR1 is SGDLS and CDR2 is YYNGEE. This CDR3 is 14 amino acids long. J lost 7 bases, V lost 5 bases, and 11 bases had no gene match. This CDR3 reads CASRGQAGLGEAFF. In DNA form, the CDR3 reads TGTGCCAGCAGAGGACAGGCAGGTCTCGGTGAAGCTTTCTTT.

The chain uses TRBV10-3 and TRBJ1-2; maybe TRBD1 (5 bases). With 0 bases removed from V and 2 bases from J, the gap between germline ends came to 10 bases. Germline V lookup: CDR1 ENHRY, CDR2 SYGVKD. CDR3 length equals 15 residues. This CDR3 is CAISESNGGNYGYTF. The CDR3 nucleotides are TGTGCCATCAGTGAGTCGAATGGGGGGAACTATGGCTACACCTTC.

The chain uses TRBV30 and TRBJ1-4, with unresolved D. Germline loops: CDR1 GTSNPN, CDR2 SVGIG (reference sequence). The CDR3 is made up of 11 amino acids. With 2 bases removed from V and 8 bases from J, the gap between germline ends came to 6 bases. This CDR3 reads CAWSREEKLFF. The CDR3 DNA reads TGTGCCTGGAGTCGAGAAGAAAAACTGTTTTTT.

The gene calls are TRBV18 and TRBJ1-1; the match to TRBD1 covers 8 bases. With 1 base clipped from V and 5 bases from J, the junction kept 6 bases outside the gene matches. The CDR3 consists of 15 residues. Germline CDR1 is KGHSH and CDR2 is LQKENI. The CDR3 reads CASSPQVTGGTEAFF. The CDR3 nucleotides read TGTGCCAGCTCACCACAAGTTACAGGGGGAACTGAAGCTTTCTTT.

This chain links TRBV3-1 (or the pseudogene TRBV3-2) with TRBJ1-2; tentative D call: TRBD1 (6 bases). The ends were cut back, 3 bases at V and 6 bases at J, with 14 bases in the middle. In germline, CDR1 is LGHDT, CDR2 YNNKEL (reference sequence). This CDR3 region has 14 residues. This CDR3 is CASSQGGRGDGYTF. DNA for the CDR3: TGTGCCAGCAGCCAGGGGGGCCGGGGGGATGGCTACACCTTC.

The CDR3 loop is CASSQAGGSGGSPLHF. CDR3 coding DNA: TGCGCCAGCAGCCAAGCCGGCGGGTCAGGGGGCTCACCCCTCCACTTT. The V gene is TRBV4-1, the J gene TRBJ1-6, with 8 bases aligning to TRBD1. Germline CDR1 MGHRA, CDR2 YSYEKL. Unmatched junction bases numbered 9, after V lost 1 base and J lost 10 bases. The CDR3 runs 16 residues.

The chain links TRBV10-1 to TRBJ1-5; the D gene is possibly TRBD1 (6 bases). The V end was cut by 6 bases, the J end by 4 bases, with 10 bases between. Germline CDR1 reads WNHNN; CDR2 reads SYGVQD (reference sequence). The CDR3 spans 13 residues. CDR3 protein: CASRRGKNQPQHF. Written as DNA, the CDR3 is TGCGCCAGCAGGAGGGGGAAAAATCAGCCCCAGCATTTT.

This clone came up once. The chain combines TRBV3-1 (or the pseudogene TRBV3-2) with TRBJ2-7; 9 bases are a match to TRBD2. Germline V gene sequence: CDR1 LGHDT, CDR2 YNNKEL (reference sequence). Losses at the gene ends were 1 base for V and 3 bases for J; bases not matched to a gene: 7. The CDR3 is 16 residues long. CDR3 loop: CASSQASGVFNYEQYF. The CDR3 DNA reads TGTGCCAGCAGCCAAGCTAGCGGGGTTTTCAACTACGAGCAGTACTTC.

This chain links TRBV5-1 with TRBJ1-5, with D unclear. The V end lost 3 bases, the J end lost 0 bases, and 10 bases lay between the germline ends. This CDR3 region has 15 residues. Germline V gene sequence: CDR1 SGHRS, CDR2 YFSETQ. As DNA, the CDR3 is TGCGCCAGCAGCTACGTGGCTGATAGCAATCAGCCCCAGCATTTT. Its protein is CASSYVADSNQPQHF.

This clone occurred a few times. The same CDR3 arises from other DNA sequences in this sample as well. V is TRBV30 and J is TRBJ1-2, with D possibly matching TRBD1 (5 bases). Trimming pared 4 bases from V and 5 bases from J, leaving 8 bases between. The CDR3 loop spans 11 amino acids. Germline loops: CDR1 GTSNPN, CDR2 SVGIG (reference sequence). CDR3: CAWTGGYGYTF. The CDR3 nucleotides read TGTGCCTGGACCGGGGGTTATGGCTACACCTTC.

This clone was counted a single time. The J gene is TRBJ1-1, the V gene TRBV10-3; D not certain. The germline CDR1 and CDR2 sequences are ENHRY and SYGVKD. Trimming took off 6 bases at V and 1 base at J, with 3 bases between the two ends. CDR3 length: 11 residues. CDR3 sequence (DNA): TGTGCCATCAGCGGGAACACTGAAGCTTTCTTT. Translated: CAISGNTEAFF.

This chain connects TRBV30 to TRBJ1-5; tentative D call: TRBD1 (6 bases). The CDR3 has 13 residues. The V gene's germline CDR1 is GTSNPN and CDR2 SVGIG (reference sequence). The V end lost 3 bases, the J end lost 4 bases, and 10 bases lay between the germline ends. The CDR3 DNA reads TGTGCCTGGAGGGGAGGGGGTAATCAGCCCCAGCATTTT. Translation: CAWRGGGNQPQHF.

CDR3 amino acids: CARSSLSYEQYF. CDR3 bases: TGTGCCAGATCTAGCCTATCCTACGAGCAGTACTTC. The chain carries TRBV2 and TRBJ2-7, with D possibly matching TRBD2 (5 bases). This CDR3 region has 12 residues. Between the trimmed V and J ends, which lost 9 bases and 1 base, there was a span of 10 bases. The germline gives CDR1 SNHLY, CDR2 FYNNEI.

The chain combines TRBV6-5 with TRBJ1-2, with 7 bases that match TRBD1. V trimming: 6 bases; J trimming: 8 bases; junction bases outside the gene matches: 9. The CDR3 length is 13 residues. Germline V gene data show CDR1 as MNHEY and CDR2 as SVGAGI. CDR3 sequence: CASRDSGGRGYTF. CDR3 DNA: TGTGCCAGCAGGGATTCAGGGGGGAGAGGCTACACCTTC.

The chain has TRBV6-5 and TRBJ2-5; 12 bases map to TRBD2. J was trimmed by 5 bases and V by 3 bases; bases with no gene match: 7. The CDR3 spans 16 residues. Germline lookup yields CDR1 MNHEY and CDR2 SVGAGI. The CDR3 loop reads CASSYSPSGGAETQYF. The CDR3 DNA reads TGTGCCAGCAGTTATTCTCCTAGCGGGGGGGCGGAGACCCAGTACTTC.

As DNA, the CDR3 is TGCAGCTTGCTGGGCCCTAGCACAGATACGCAGTATTTT. Translation gives CSLLGPSTDTQYF. This chain joins TRBV29-1 and TRBJ2-3, with D hard to call. The germline V gene encodes CDR1 SQVTM and CDR2 ANQGSEA. V lost 8 bases, J lost 0 bases, and 12 bases lay in between. The CDR3 covers 13 residues.

CDR3 bases: TGTGCCAGCAGACCCGGACAGGAGTACAATCAGCCCCAGCATTTT. Translating it yields CASRPGQEYNQPQHF. The chain uses TRBV2 and TRBJ1-5; 7 bases line up with TRBD1. CDR1 and CDR2 (germline): SNHLY, FYNNEI. This CDR3 contains 15 residues. Losses at the gene ends were 6 bases for V and 3 bases for J; bases not matched to a gene: 8.

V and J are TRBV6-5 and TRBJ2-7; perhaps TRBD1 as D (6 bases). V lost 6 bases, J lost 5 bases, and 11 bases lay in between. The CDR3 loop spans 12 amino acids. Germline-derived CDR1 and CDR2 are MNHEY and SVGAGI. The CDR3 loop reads CASSRGHHEQYF. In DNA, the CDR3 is TGTGCCAGCAGCCGGGGACACCACGAGCAGTACTTC.

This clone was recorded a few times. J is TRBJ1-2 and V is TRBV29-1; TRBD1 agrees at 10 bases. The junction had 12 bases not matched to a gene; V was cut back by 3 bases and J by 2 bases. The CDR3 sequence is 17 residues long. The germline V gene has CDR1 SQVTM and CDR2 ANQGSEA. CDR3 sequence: CSVEERGEGQGNYGYTF. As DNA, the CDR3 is TGCAGCGTTGAGGAGCGTGGGGAGGGACAGGGGAACTATGGCTACACCTTC.

The CDR3 DNA reads as TGCGCCAGCAGCTTGCAGGCAGGGAACACTGAAGCTTTCTTT. It codes for CASSLQAGNTEAFF. This chain joins TRBV5-1 and TRBJ1-1; no reliable D call. Trimming shortened V by 1 base and J by 1 base, and 8 bases separated the two germline ends. This CDR3 is built from 14 residues. CDR1 and CDR2 (germline): SGHRS, YFSETQ. Drawing the rest from reference TRBV5-1 and TRBJ1-1, the complete variable domain is KAGVTQTPRYLIKTRGQQVTLSCSPISGHRSVSWYQQTPGQGLQFLFEYFSETQRNKGNFPGRFSGRQFSNSRSEMNVSTLELGDSALYLCASSLQAGNTEAFFGQGTRLTVV.

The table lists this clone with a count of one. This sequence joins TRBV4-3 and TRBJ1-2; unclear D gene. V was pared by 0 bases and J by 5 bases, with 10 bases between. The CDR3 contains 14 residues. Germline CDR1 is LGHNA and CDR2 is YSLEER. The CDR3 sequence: CASSQEHLAYGYTF. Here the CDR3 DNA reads TGCGCCAGCAGCCAAGAACATTTAGCGTATGGCTACACCTTC.

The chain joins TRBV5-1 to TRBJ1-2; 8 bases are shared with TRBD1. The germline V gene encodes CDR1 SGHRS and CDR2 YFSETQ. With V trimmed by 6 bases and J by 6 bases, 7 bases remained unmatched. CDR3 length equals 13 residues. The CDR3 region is CASKEQGAHGYTF. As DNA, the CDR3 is TGCGCCAGCAAGGAGCAGGGGGCGCATGGCTACACCTTC. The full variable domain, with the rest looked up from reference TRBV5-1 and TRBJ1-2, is KAGVTQTPRYLIKTRGQQVTLSCSPISGHRSVSWYQQTPGQGLQFLFEYFSETQRNKGNFPGRFSGRQFSNSRSEMNVSTLELGDSALYLCASKEQGAHGYTFGSGTRLTVV.

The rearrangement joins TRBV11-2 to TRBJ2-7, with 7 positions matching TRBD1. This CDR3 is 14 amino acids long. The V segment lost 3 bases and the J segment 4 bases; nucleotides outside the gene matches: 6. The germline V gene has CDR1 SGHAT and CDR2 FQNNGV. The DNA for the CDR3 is TGTGCCAGCAGCTTGGGGACAGCAATTTACGAGCAGTACTTC. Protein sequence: CASSLGTAIYEQYF.

The CDR3 sequence: CASSPGGRRNTDTQYF. CDR3 nucleotide sequence: TGCGCCAGCAGCCCCGGAGGGAGAAGGAACACAGATACGCAGTATTTT. The chain carries TRBV4-1 and TRBJ2-3; D perhaps matches TRBD2 (6 bases). V was clipped by 4 bases and J by 2 bases, with 16 bases between them. Germline CDR1 is MGHRA and CDR2 is YSYEKL. The CDR3 runs to 16 residues.

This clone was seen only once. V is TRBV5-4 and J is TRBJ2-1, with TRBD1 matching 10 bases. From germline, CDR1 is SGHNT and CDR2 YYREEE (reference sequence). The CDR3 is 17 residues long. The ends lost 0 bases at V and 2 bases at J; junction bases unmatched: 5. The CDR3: CASSLVRQGAAYNEQFF. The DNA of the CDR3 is TGTGCCAGCAGCTTGGTTAGACAGGGGGCAGCCTACAATGAGCAGTTCTTC.

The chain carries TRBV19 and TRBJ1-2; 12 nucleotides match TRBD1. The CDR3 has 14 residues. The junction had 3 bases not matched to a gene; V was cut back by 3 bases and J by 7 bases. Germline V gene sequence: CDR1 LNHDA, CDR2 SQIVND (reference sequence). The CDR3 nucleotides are TGTGCCAGTAGTATGGGACAGGGGGCGGGTGGCTACACCTTC. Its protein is CASSMGQGAGGYTF.

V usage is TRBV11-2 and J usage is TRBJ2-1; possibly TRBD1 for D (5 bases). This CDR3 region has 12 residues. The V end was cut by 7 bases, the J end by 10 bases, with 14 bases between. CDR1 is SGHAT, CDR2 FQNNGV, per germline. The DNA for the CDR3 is TGTGCCAGCAACAGGCAAAAAGGGGAGCAGTTCTTC. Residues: CASNRQKGEQFF. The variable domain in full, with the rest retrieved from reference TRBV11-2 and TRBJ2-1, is EAGVAQSPRYKIIEKRQSVAFWCNPISGHATLYWYQQILGQGPKLLIQFQNNGVVDDSQLPKDRFSAERLKGVDSTLKIQPAKLEDSAVYLCASNRQKGEQFFGPGTRLTVL.